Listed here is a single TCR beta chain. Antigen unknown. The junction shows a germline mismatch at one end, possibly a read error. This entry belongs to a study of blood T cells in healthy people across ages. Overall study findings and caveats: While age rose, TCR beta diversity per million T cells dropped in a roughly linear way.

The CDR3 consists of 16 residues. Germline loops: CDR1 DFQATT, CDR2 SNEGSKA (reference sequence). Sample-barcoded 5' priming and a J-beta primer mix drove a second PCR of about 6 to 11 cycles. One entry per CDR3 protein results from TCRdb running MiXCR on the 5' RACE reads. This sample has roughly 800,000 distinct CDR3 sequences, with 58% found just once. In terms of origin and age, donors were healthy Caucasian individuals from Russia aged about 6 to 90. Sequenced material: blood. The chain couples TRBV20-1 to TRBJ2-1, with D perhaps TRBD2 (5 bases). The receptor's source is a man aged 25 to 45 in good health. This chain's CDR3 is CGARDLRTRRYNEQFF. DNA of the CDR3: TGCGGTGCTAGAGACTTAAGGACTCGTCGGTACAATGAGCAGTTCTTC.